This TCR beta chain stems from a study of Ad26.COV2.S vaccination and SARS-CoV-2 variants. Across the study: In the COV1001 trial, the donor was in the Ad26.COV2.S arm.

Clones were sequenced by immunoSEQ multiplex PCR, and TCRdb holds only the in-frame ones, with some missing. The repertoire has a few hundred thousand clones, about 90% of them found once; the top ten carry more than 3.5%. Treatment meaning: some 19 received Ad26.COV2.S at low or high dose, single or two shots; 5 received placebo; per-sample allocation not given. The study sampled participants on day 63 after the first vaccine or placebo injection. Trimming pared 4 bases from V and 4 bases from J, leaving 15 bases between. Germline V CDR1 and CDR2: KGHDR, SFDVKD. The CDR3 loop spans 15 amino acids. The chain joins TRBV24-1 to TRBJ1-2; D uncertain. This material consisted of peripheral blood, taken in a trial of Ad26.COV2.S vaccine versus placebo. The TCR was taken from a person aged 18-65 years who received the Ad26.COV2.S COVID-19 vaccine or a placebo. The CDR3 DNA is TGTGCCACCAGTGAACCAGGACCTCGGGGCTATGGCTACACCTTC. Protein: CATSEPGPRGYGYTF.